These 3 T cell receptor beta chains were sequenced from one sample in a study of blood T cell repertoires in COVID-19. The assay was immunoSEQ multiplex PCR, and TCRdb's table has in-frame clones only and misses some. Counted here are over 250,000 clones, roughly 85% occurring once; the ten biggest clones make up approximately 11%. Sequenced: peripheral blood. The receptors here all came from a woman in her seventies with acute or convalescent COVID-19.

The rearrangement uses TRBV13 and TRBJ2-3, with D maybe TRBD2 (6 bases). The CDR3 has 15 amino acids. The germline gives CDR1 PRHDT, CDR2 FYEKMQ (reference sequence). Trimming took 5 bases from V and 1 from J, leaving 13 bases between them. CDR3 amino acids: CASSLFGGGTDTQYF. The CDR3 DNA sequence: TGTGCCAGCAGCCTTTTCGGCGGGGGCACAGATACGCAGTATTTT.

The chain couples TRBV7-6 to TRBJ1-1; D is unclear. Deletions cut 4 bases from V and 4 bases from J, with 10 bases between. The CDR3 runs to 13 residues. Germline-derived CDR1 and CDR2 are SGHVS and FNYEAQ. The CDR3 DNA reads TGTGCCAGCAGCTCTCTGGCGGGCACTGAAGCTTTCTTT. It codes for CASSSLAGTEAFF.

The J gene is TRBJ1-1, the V gene TRBV25-1; 8 nucleotides agree with TRBD1. The CDR3 runs 15 residues. Germline V CDR1 and CDR2: MGHDK, SYGVNS. Trimming at V came to 5 bases and at J to 3 bases, leaving 8 bases not matched to a gene. The CDR3 loop reads CASSPSRGRDTEAFF. DNA for the CDR3: TGTGCCAGCAGTCCAAGCAGGGGGCGCGACACTGAAGCTTTCTTT.